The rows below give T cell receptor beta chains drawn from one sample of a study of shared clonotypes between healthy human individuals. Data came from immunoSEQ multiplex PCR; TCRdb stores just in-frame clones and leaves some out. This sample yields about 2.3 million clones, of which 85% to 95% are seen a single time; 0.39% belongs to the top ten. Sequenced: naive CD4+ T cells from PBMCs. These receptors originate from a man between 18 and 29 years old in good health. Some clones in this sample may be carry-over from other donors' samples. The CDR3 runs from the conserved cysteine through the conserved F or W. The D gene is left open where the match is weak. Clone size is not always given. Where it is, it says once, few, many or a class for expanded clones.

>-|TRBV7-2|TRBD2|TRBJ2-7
CASSSQLAGRYEQYF
TGTGCCAGCAGCTCACAACTAGCGGGCCGCTACGAGCAGTACTTC
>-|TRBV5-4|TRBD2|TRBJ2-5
CASSPGSSGGETQYF
TGTGCCAGCAGCCCAGGGTCCTCGGGAGGGGAGACCCAGTACTTC
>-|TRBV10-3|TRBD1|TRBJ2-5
CAISTGTGGEETQYF
TGTGCCATCAGTACTGGGACAGGGGGTGAAGAGACCCAGTACTTC
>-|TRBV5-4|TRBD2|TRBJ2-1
CASSGTSGSYNEQFF
TGTGCCAGCAGCGGGACTAGCGGGAGTTACAATGAGCAGTTCTTC
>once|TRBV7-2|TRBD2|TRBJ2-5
CASRTGTSGGAQETQYF
TGTGCCAGCCGGACCGGGACTAGCGGGGGTGCTCAAGAGACCCAGTACTTC
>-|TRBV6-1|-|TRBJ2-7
CVSMADAYEQYF
TGTGTCAGCATGGCGGATGCCTACGAGCAGTACTTC
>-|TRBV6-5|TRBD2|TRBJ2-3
CATTWGLAGSDTQYF
TGTGCCACCACATGGGGACTAGCGGGGTCAGATACGCAGTATTTT
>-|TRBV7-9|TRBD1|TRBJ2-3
CASSPQDRGTDTQYF
TGTGCCAGCAGCCCCCAGGACAGGGGCACAGATACGCAGTATTTT
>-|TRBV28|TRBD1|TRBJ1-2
CASINGQGNYGYTF
TGTGCCAGCATTAATGGACAGGGGAACTATGGCTACACCTTC
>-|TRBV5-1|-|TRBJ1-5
CASSLGESQPQHF
TGCGCCAGCAGCTTGGGGGAAAGTCAGCCCCAGCATTTT
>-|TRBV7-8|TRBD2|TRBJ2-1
CASSYGLTSGITGNEQFF
TGTGCCAGCAGCTACGGATTGACTAGCGGGATCACGGGGAATGAGCAGTTCTTC
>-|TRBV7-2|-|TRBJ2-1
CASSLVLVYNEQFF
TGTGCCAGCAGCTTAGTACTGGTCTACAATGAGCAGTTCTTC
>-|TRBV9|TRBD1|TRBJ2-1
CASSLLGQARHPVF
TGTGCCAGCAGCTTGCTCGGACAGGCTCGGCACCCGGTCTTC
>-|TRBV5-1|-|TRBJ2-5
CASSLDGAEETQYF
TGCGCCAGCAGCTTGGATGGGGCAGAAGAGACCCAGTACTTC
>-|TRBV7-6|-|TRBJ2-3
CASSFRRMDTQYF
TGTGCCAGCAGCTTCCGGCGGATGGATACGCAGTATTTT
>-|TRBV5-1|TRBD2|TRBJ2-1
CASSLDTSGNWEQFF
TGCGCCAGCAGCTTAGACACTAGCGGGAACTGGGAGCAGTTCTTC
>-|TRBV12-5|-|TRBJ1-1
CASGLEGGTEAFF
TGTGCTAGTGGATTGGAGGGAGGTACTGAAGCTTTCTTT
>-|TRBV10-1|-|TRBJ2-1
CASSSKGDYNEQFF
TGCGCCAGCAGCTCGAAAGGGGACTACAATGAGCAGTTCTTC
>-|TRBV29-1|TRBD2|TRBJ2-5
CSVRTSGSSETQYF
TGCAGCGTTAGGACTAGCGGGAGTTCAGAGACCCAGTACTTC
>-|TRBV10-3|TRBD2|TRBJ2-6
CAISEPLGASGRSGANVLTF
TGTGCCATCAGCGAACCCCTGGGGGCTAGCGGGAGATCTGGGGCCAACGTCCTGACTTTC
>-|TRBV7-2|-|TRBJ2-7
CASSPSTGLNEQYF
TGTGCCAGCAGCCCAAGTACAGGGCTGAACGAGCAGTACTTC
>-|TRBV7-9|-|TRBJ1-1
CASTPGGEAFF
TGTGCCAGCACTCCCGGGGGTGAAGCTTTCTTT
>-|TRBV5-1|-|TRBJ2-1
CASSAQDSYNEQFF
TGCGCCAGCTCGGCACAGGACTCCTACAATGAGCAGTTCTTC
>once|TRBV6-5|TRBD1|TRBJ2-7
CASSYRKGTAHF
TGTGCCAGCAGTTACCGGAAGGGGACAGCCCACTTC
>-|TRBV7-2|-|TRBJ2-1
CASSGSVYNEQFF
TGTGCCAGCAGCGGAAGCGTCTACAATGAGCAGTTCTTC
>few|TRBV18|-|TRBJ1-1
CASSPPGTGEAFF
TGTGCCAGCTCACCACCGGGCACGGGCGAAGCTTTCTTT
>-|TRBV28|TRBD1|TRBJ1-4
CASSSGTGTTENEKLFF
TGTGCCAGCAGTTCCGGGACAGGGACGACGGAAAACGAAAAACTGTTTTTT
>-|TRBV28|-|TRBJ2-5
CASSFEETQYF
TGTGCCAGCAGTTTCGAGGAGACCCAGTACTTC
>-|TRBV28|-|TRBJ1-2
CASTYTRGYGYTF
TGTGCCAGCACGTACACCCGGGGCTATGGCTACACCTTC
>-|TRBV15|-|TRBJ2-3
CATSLPGLRTDTQYF
TGTGCCACCAGCCTACCGGGACTGAGGACAGATACGCAGTATTTT
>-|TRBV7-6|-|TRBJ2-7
CASSLTGGGEQYF
TGTGCCAGCAGCTTAACAGGGGGGGGAGAGCAGTACTTC
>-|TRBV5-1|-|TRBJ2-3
CASSFRAGGTDTQYF
TGCGCCAGCAGCTTCCGGGCCGGAGGAACAGATACGCAGTATTTT
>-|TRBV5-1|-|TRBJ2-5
CASSPDSQGTQYF
TGCGCCAGCAGCCCGGACAGTCAAGGGACCCAGTACTTC
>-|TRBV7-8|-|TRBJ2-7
CACRLADQGEQYF
TGTGCCTGCAGGCTAGCGGATCAGGGGGAGCAGTACTTC
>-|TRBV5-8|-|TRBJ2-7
CASSLQGLHYEQYF
TGTGCCAGCAGCTTACAGGGACTCCACTACGAGCAGTACTTC
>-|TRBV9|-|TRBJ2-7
CASSARDGLYGYEQYF
TGTGCCAGCAGCGCAAGAGACGGTCTGTATGGCTACGAGCAGTACTTC
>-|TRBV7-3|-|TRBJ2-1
CASSLTRGEYNEQFF
TGTGCCAGCAGCTTAACTAGGGGGGAATACAATGAGCAGTTCTTC
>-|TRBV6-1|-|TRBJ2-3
CASNLIPRGTDTQYF
TGTGCCAGCAATCTAATCCCTAGGGGCACAGATACGCAGTATTTT
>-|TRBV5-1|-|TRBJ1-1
CASSLMGANTEAFF
TGCGCCAGCAGCTTGATGGGGGCAAACACTGAAGCTTTCTTT
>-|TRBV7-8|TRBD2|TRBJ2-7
CASSGSGRSYEQYF
TGTGCCAGCAGCGGGAGCGGGAGGAGCTACGAGCAGTACTTC
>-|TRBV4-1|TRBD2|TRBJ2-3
CASSQVLAGVTDTQYF
TGCGCCAGCAGCCAAGTACTAGCGGGGGTCACAGATACGCAGTATTTT
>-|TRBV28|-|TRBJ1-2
CASSEQGGYTF
TGTGCCAGCAGTGAGCAGGGGGGCTACACCTTC